What follows is one TCR beta chain and its context. Its target antigen remains unknown. Base-call qualities are not available, and no considerably larger clone is one nucleotide away. V loses 6 bases, J loses 4 bases, and the germline ends lie 16 bases apart. CDR1 and CDR2 are drawn from the germline V gene (reference sequence): MNHNY, SVGAGI. The CDR3 contains 15 residues, cysteine and phenylalanine counted. Kept here is only the CDR3 DNA, which spans 45 bases and is read in frame from base 1. Collaborating institutions collected whole blood in K2EDTA tubes following their own protocols. For TCRbeta analysis, collaborators shipped samples in one of three forms: frozen whole blood, isolated PBMCs, or DNA extracted from either of those sample types. This sample was taken from a study of blood T cell repertoires in COVID-19 (dated by TCRdb to 2018 to 2020). Concerning the study at large: The collaborator samples originated in the United States, Italy and Spain and spanned the acute and convalescent phases of COVID-19. The material from the prospective study consisted of cDNA or gDNA derived from T cells, B-cell-depleted T cells, or PBMCs. Deeply sampled blood TCRbeta repertoires from subjects exposed to, actively infected with, or recovered from COVID-19 were included in the dataset. The repertoires were released in a freely available public database intended as a resource for research on the immune response to SARS-CoV-2. Samples came from the ongoing ImmuneRACE study (first 160 participants) plus 1,254 subjects from 6 global collaborators. The sample metadata nearly always contained a de-identified subject ID, COVID-19 status, age in years and sex. Where HLA class I and class II types were available, the types were taken from metadata supplied by the sample provider, not from assay-based typing.

The immunoSEQ Assay, a bias-controlled multiplex PCR, was used to amplify TCRbeta CDR3 regions from genomic DNA. From the authors' description of their analysis: Nucleated cell counts per sample were estimated from amplification of reference gene primers within the assay. Sequence reads were collapsed and filtered to measure the absolute abundance of every unique TCRbeta CDR3 rearrangement. For each sample, productive Simpson clonality was calculated as the square root of Simpson's diversity index across productive rearrangements. TCRdb holds this immuneACCESS table with in-frame rearrangements only. Some clones are missing; in checked studies, unresolved V genes explain under half, and the rest has no known cause. V, J and clone size were drawn from that table, and D and trimming were deduced from the DNA. For this sample the table gives roughly 380,000 clones, of which approximately 80% were detected only once. The ten largest clones represent around 1% of the sample.

Summary of the overall study and its limitations: How much clinical and demographic metadata was included differed by source and by participant, and the metadata was provided uncurated.

The sequence was obtained from a human donor with acute or convalescent COVID-19. The donor label of this sample is uncertain. Here the chain combines TRBV6-6 and TRBJ2-1; 6 matching bases give a weak D call of TRBD2. Sequenced material: peripheral blood. The DNA sequence follows: TGTGCCAGCAGCTCCGGGACGGCGGGGTACAATGAGCAGTTCTTC. This codes for CASSSGTAGYNEQFF.